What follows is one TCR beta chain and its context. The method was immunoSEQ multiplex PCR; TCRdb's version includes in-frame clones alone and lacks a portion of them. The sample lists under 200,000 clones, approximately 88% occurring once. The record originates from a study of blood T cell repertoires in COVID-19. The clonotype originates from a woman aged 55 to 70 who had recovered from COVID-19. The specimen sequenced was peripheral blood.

CDR3 in DNA: TGTGCCAGCAGTACTATGACAGGGGGGATCAATGGCTACACCTTC. This gives the protein CASSTMTGGINGYTF. This sequence joins TRBV28 and TRBJ1-2; 9 bases match TRBD1. V dropped 5 bases and J dropped 6; count of bases not matched to a gene: 10. The CDR3 loop spans 15 amino acids. The germline CDR1 and CDR2 sequences are MDHEN and SYDVKM.